In this sample, the clone carrying this T cell receptor beta chain turned up once. Enrolment of Seattle patients took place during active infection, and they were followed longitudinally. In the authors' methods: Amplification of reference gene primers provided the estimated nucleated cell counts. Data came from immunoSEQ multiplex PCR; TCRdb stores just in-frame clones and leaves some out. The DNA gave D and trimming, while V, J and clone size come from that table. Of tens of thousands of clones listed, over 65% were seen once; the top ten hold under 5%. This entry is derived from a study of blood T cell repertoires in COVID-19. Study-level background: Some COVID-19 samples were acute and others convalescent; all came from the United States, Italy and Spain. Nucleic acid was either cDNA or gDNA, and it came from T cells, B-cell-depleted T cells, or PBMCs.

This TCR came from a man aged 70 or older with COVID-19, enrolled during active disease. Sequencing input: peripheral blood.

The DNA of the CDR3 is TGTGCCAGCAATCCGGACAGGAGCTCCTACGAGCAGTACTTC. Translating gives CASNPDRSSYEQYF. The chain employs TRBV6-5 and TRBJ2-7; 7 nucleotides match TRBD1. The CDR3 is 14 residues long. Trimming removed 7 bases from V and 0 bases from J; junction bases left unmatched: 6. Germline V gene lookup returns CDR1 MNHEY and CDR2 SVGAGI.